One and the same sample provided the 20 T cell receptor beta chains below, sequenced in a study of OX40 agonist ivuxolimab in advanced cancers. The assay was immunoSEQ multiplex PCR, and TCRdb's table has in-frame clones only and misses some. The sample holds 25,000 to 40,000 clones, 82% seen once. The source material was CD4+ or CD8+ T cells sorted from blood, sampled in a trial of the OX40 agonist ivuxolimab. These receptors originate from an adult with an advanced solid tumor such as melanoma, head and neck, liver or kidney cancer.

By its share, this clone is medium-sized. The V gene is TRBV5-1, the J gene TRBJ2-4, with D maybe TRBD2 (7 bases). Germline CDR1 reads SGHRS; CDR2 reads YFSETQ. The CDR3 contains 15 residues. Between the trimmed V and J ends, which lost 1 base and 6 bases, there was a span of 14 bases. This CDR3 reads CASSLLGGGGNIQYF. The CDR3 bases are TGCGCCAGCAGCTTGCTCGGGGGCGGGGGAAACATTCAGTACTTC.

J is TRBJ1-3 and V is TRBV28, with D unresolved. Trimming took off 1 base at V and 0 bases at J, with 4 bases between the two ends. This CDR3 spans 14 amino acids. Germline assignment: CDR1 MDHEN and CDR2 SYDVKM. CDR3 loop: CASSLLSSGNTIYF. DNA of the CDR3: TGTGCCAGCAGTTTATTAAGCTCTGGAAACACCATATATTTT.

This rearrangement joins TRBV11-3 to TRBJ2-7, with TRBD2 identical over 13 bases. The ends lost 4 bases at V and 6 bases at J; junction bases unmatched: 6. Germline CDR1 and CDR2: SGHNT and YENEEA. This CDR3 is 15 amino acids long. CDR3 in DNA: TGTGCCAGCAGCTCGGCCGGGACTAGCGGGACCGAGCAGTACTTC. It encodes CASSSAGTSGTEQYF.

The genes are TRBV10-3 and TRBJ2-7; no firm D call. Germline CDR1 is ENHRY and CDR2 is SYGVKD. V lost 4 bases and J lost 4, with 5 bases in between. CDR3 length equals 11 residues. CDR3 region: CAISAEYEQYF. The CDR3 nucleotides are TGTGCCATCAGTGCCGAATACGAGCAGTACTTC.

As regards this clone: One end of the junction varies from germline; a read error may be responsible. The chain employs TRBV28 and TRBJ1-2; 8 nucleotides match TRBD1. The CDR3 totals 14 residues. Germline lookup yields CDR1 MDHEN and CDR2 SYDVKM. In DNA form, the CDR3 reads TGTGCCAGCAGGACAGGGGAGGTTAACTATGGCCACACCTTC. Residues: CASRTGEVNYGHTF.

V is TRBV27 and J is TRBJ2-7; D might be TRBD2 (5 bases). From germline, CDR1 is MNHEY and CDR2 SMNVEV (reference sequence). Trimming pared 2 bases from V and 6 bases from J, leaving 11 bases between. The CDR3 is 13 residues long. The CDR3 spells CASSLGSFSEQYF. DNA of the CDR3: TGTGCCAGCAGTTTAGGGAGCTTCAGCGAGCAGTACTTC.

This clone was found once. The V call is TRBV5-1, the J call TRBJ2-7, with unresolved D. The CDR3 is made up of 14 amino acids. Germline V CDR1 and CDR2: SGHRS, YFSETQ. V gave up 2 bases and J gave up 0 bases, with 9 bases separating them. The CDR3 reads CASSFSGNSYEQYF. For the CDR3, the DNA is TGCGCCAGCAGCTTTTCGGGCAACTCCTACGAGCAGTACTTC. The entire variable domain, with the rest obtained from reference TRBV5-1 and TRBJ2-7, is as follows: KAGVTQTPRYLIKTRGQQVTLSCSPISGHRSVSWYQQTPGQGLQFLFEYFSETQRNKGNFPGRFSGRQFSNSRSEMNVSTLELGDSALYLCASSFSGNSYEQYFGPGTRLTVT.

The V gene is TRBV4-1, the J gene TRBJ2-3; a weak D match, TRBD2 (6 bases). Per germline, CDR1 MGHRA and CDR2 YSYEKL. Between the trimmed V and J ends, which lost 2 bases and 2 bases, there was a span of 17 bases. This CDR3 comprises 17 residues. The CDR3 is CASSQLGRRRLTDTQYF. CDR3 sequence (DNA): TGCGCCAGCAGCCAACTTGGGAGGAGGAGACTCACAGATACGCAGTATTTT.

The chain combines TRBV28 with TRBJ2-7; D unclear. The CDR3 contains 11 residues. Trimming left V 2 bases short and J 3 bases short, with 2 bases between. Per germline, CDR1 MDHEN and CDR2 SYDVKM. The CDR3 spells CASSLGYEQYF. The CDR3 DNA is TGTGCCAGCAGTTTAGGCTACGAGCAGTACTTC.

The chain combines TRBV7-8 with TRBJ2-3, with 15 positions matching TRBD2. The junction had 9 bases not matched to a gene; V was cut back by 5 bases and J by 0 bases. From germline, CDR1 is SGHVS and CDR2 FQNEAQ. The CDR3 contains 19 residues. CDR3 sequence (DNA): TGTGCCAGCAGCCCAAGCCTAGGACTAGCGGGAGGGAGCACAGATACGCAGTATTTT. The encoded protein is CASSPSLGLAGGSTDTQYF.

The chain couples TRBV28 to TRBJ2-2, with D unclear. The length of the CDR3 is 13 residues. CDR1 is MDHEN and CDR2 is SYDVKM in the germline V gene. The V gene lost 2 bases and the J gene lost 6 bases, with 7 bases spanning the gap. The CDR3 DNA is TGTGCCAGCAGTTTAAGGGTCCCCGGGGAGCTGTTTTTT. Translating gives CASSLRVPGELFF. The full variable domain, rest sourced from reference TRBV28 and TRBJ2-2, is DVKVTQSSRYLVKRTGEKVFLECVQDMDHENMFWYRQDPGLGLRLIYFSYDVKMKEKGDIPEGYSVSREKKERFSLILESASTNQTSMYLCASSLRVPGELFFGEGSRLTVL.

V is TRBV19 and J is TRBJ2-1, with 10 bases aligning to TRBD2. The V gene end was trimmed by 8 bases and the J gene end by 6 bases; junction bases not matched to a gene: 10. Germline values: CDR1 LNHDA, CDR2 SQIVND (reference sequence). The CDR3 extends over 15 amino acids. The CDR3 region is CASGDWASGSNEQFF. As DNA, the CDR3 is TGTGCCAGTGGCGATTGGGCTAGCGGGAGCAATGAGCAGTTCTTC.

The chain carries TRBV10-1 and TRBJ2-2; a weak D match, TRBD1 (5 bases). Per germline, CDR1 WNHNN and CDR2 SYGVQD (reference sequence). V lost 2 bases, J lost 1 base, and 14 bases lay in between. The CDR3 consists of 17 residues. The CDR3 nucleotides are TGCGCCAGCAGTGAGCGGTGGGCAGGGAAGAACACCGGGGAGCTGTTTTTT. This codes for CASSERWAGKNTGELFF.

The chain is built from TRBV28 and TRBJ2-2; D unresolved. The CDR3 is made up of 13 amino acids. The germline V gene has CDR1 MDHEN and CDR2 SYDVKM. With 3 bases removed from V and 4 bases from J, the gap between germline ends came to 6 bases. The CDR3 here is CASSFGSTGELFF. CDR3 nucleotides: TGTGCCAGCAGTTTCGGGTCCACCGGGGAGCTGTTTTTT.

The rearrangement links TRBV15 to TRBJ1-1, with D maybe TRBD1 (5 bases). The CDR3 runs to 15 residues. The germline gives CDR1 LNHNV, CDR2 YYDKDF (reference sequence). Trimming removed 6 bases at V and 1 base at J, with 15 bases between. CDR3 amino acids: CATSATDEPNTEAFF. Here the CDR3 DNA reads TGTGCCACCAGTGCGACAGACGAACCGAACACTGAAGCTTTCTTT.

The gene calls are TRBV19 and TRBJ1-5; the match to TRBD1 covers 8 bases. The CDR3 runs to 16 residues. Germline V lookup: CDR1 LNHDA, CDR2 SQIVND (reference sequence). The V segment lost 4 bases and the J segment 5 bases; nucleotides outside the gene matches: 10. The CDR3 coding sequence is TGTGCCAGTAGTACTCAGGACAGGGCTCCCTATCAGCCCCAGCATTTT. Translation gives CASSTQDRAPYQPQHF.

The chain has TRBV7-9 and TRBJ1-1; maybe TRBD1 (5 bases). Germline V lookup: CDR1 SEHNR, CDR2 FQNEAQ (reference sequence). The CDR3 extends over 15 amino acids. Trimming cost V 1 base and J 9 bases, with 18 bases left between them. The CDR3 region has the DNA TGTGCCAGCAGCTTAGGACCTAACAGGACTCTCAAAGCTTTCTTT. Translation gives CASSLGPNRTLKAFF.

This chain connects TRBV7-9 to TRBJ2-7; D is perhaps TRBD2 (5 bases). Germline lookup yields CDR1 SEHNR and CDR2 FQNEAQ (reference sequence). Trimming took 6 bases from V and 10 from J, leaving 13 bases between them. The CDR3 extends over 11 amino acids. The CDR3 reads CASRGVWSQYF. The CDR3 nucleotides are TGTGCCAGCAGGGGAGTTTGGTCACAGTACTTC. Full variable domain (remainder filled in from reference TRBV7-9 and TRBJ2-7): DTGVSQNPRHKITKRGQNVTFRCDPISEHNRLYWYRQTLGQGPEFLTYFQNEAQLEKSRLLSDRFSAERPKGSFSTLEIQRTEQGDSAMYLCASRGVWSQYFGPGTRLTVT.

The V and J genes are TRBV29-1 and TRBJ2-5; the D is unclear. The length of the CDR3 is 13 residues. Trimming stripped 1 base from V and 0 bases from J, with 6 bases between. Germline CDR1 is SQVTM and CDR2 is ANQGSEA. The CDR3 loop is CSVEANHQETQYF. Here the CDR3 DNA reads TGCAGCGTTGAAGCGAATCACCAAGAGACCCAGTACTTC.

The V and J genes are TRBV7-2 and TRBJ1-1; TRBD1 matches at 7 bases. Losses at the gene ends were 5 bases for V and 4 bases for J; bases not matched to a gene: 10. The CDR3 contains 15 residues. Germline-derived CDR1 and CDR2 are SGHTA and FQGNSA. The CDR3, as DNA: TGTGCCAGCAGCCCACGACGACAGGGCGCCACTGAAGCTTTCTTT. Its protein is CASSPRRQGATEAFF.